The rows below give T cell receptor beta chains drawn from one sample of a study of T cells in Graves' hyperthyroidism and ophthalmopathy. TCRdb re-derived calls from the multiplex PCR reads in MiXCR, one entry per CDR3 protein. This table has approximately 600,000 distinct CDR3 sequences, roughly 17% appearing once. The sequencing input was blood. The source of these receptors is a woman between 25 and 40 years old with Graves' hyperthyroidism. Both conserved end residues are part of each CDR3. A D gene is named only where the DNA matches it firmly. For some rows the clone size is stated as once, few or many, or as a class when expanded; others skip it.

TRBV2,-,TRBJ1-3,-,TGTGCCAGCAGTGAAAGTGGAGGGGGGAGAAACACCATATATTTT,CASSESGGGRNTIYF
TRBV11-2,many,TRBJ2-7,-,TGTGCCAGCAGCGAACATTCCAGGGCCCACGAGCAGTACTTC,CASSEHSRAHEQYF
TRBV10-3,many,TRBJ2-1,-,TGTGCCATCAGTGAAAGTGCGGGTCCCGTATACAATGAGCAGTTCTTC,CAISESAGPVYNEQFF
TRBV6-6,few,TRBJ2-1,TRBD2,TGTGCCAGCAGTTACTATCGGCTAGCGGGCCGGCATGAGCAGTTCTTC,CASSYYRLAGRHEQFF
TRBV28,many,TRBJ2-1,-,TGTGCCAGCAGGCCCTCGGGACTTACCCCTATCGATACAATGAGCAGGAGGCAGTTCTTC,CASRPSGLTPIDTMSRRQFF
TRBV11-2,many,TRBJ2-1,TRBD2,TGTGCCAGCAGCTTAACGAGACTAGCGGGTGTACATGAGCAGTTCTTC,CASSLTRLAGVHEQFF
TRBV5-1,-,TRBJ1-2,TRBD1,TGCGCCAGCAGCTGGGGACAGGGAAGAAACTATGGCTACACCTTC,CASSWGQGRNYGYTF
TRBV4-2,-,TRBJ2-7,-,TGTGCCAGCAGCCAAGAACTAGCCAAACACTACGAGCAGTACTTC,CASSQELAKHYEQYF
TRBV28,many,TRBJ1-4,-,TGTGCCAGCAGTCCCCGGACAGCATATAATGAAAAACTGTTTTTT,CASSPRTAYNEKLFF
TRBV7-6,many,TRBJ2-3,-,TGTGCCAGCAGCCGACAGGCTAGCACAGATACGCAGTATTTT,CASSRQASTDTQYF
TRBV20-1,many,TRBJ2-1,-,TGCAGTGCTCCCTCTTTAAAAGGGAGATCCTACAATGAGCAGTTCTTC,CSAPSLKGRSYNEQFF
TRBV7-3,-,TRBJ2-3,-,TGTGCCAGCAGCCAAGGGGTGACTAGCACAGATACGCAGTATTTT,CASSQGVTSTDTQYF
TRBV12-3/TRBV12-4,many,TRBJ2-3,-,TGTGCCAGCAGTCCGGACTACCCCACAGATACGCAGTATTTT,CASSPDYPTDTQYF
TRBV3-1,many,TRBJ1-2,TRBD1,TGTGCCAGCAGCCAATGGACAGGCCGGAACTATGGCTACACCTTC,CASSQWTGRNYGYTF
TRBV12-3/TRBV12-4,many,TRBJ2-1,TRBD2,TGTGCCAGCAGCCGTACTAGCGGCACGCGAAACAATGAGCAGTTCTTC,CASSRTSGTRNNEQFF
TRBV9,-,TRBJ2-3,TRBD2,TGTGCCAGCAGCGTAGGGGAGGGAAGGCCTAGCACAGATACGCAGTATTTT,CASSVGEGRPSTDTQYF
TRBV6-1,many,TRBJ1-4,-,TGTGCCAGCAGTCCACCAGGTCCACTCAATGAAAAACTGTTTTTT,CASSPPGPLNEKLFF
TRBV27,few,TRBJ1-2,-,TGTGCCAGCAGTTCTATTCCCGGTATCCACTACTATGGCTACACCTTC,CASSSIPGIHYYGYTF
TRBV6-1,few,TRBJ2-2,TRBD2,TGTGCCAGCAGTTCATCCGGGACTAGCGTCACCGGGGAGCTGTTTTTT,CASSSSGTSVTGELFF
TRBV10-3,many,TRBJ1-1,-,TGTGCCATCAAAGAACGGGACTGGACTGAAGCTTTCTTT,CAIKERDWTEAFF
TRBV6-1,many,TRBJ2-7,TRBD2,TGTGCCAGCAGTGAGGCTAGCGGTTACGAGCAGTACTTC,CASSEASGYEQYF
TRBV7-3,many,TRBJ2-5,TRBD2,TGTGCCAGCAGCTTCGGGACTAGCGAACAAGAGACCCAGTACTTC,CASSFGTSEQETQYF
TRBV7-9,-,TRBJ2-1,-,TGTGCCAGCTTGGGAGACTTGAACAATGAGCAGTTCTTC,CASLGDLNNEQFF
TRBV20-1,few,TRBJ1-1,-,TGCAGTGCTAGAAGCCGCACAGATGAAGCTTTCTTT,CSARSRTDEAFF
TRBV7-3,many,TRBJ1-1,TRBD1,TGTGCCAGCAGCACGGACAGGGGCAACACTGAAGCTTTCTTT,CASSTDRGNTEAFF
TRBV20-1,-,TRBJ1-4,TRBD1,TGCAGTGCCTTTCCGGACAGGATGAATGAAAAACTGTTTTTT,CSAFPDRMNEKLFF
TRBV12-3/TRBV12-4,-,TRBJ1-2,-,TGTGCCAGCAGTGGACCATTTTCCTTC,CASSGPFSF
TRBV7-9,-,TRBJ1-1,TRBD1,TGTGCCAGCAGCTTCCTAGGACAGGGTGCTTTCTTT,CASSFLGQGAFF
TRBV24-1,-,TRBJ2-3,-,TGTGCCACCGTCGGCTTCTCAGATACGCAGTATTTT,CATVGFSDTQYF
TRBV13,-,TRBJ2-7,TRBD1,TGTGCCAGCAGCTCGTCCGGGACAGGGGTTACCTCCTACGAGCAGTACTTC,CASSSSGTGVTSYEQYF
TRBV28,many,TRBJ2-7,TRBD1,TGTGCCAGCAGTACCGACGGGACAGGGTTATACGAGCAGTACTTC,CASSTDGTGLYEQYF
TRBV28,many,TRBJ2-7,-,TGTGCCAGCAGTTTTGGAGGTAATTGGGTCTACGAGCAGTACTTC,CASSFGGNWVYEQYF
TRBV28,many,TRBJ1-4,-,TGTGCCAGCAGTGGCGGTGGGGTTGGGACTAATGAAAAACTGTTTTTT,CASSGGGVGTNEKLFF
TRBV20-1,many,TRBJ1-4,TRBD1,TGCAGTGCTAGAGATCCCCAGGGGGGGGAAAAACTGTTTTTT,CSARDPQGGEKLFF
TRBV20-1,many,TRBJ2-1,-,TGCAGTGCTGAAACAGGAAATTCCTACAATGAGCAGTTCTTC,CSAETGNSYNEQFF
TRBV2,many,TRBJ1-5,-,TGTGCCAGCAGTGAGATTAGCAATCAGCCCCAGCATTTT,CASSEISNQPQHF
TRBV5-1,-,TRBJ2-3,TRBD2,TGCGCCAGCAGCCCCGGGACTAGCGGGAATGCAGATACGCAGTATTTT,CASSPGTSGNADTQYF
TRBV5-1,many,TRBJ2-3,-,TGCGCCAGCAGCTTGGCCCCCGGGGACCCTAGCACAGATACGCAGTATTTT,CASSLAPGDPSTDTQYF
TRBV5-4,-,TRBJ2-7,-,TGTGCCAGCAGCTTTTTGGACCTCTCCCCCTACGAGCAGTACTTC,CASSFLDLSPYEQYF
TRBV19,few,TRBJ2-3,TRBD2,TGTGCCAGTAGTAAGTCGGGAGGTCTTTCGACAGATACGCAGTATTTT,CASSKSGGLSTDTQYF
TRBV18,many,TRBJ1-1,-,TGTGCCAGCTCACCTCGACCAGAGGGAGGAGCTTTCTTT,CASSPRPEGGAFF
TRBV6-1,few,TRBJ2-2,-,TGTGCCAGCTTCGTCATAAACACCGGGGAGCTGTTTTTT,CASFVINTGELFF
TRBV2,many,TRBJ2-5,-,TGTGCCAGCAGGGAGACCGCCAATAAAGAGACCCAGTACTTC,CASRETANKETQYF
TRBV24-1,-,TRBJ2-2,TRBD2,TGTGCCACCAGTGATTTCGGGGGGGGCCCAAACACCGGGGAGCTGTTTTTT,CATSDFGGGPNTGELFF
TRBV6-5,few,TRBJ1-6,-,TGTGCCAGCAGTTATCGGGGGCAGGGTTTTAATTCACCCCTCCACTTT,CASSYRGQGFNSPLHF
TRBV13,few,TRBJ2-5,-,TGTGCCAGCACCCTAGGGGCTGAACCCCAAGAGACCCAGTACTTC,CASTLGAEPQETQYF
TRBV7-9,-,TRBJ2-3,TRBD2,TGTGCCAAAGGGACTAGAAACACAGATACGCAGTATTTT,CAKGTRNTDTQYF
TRBV20-1,-,TRBJ1-2,-,TGCAGTGCTGGGAGGACTGCCCAACTCTATGGCTGCACCTTC,CSAGRTAQLYGCTF
TRBV20-1,few,TRBJ2-5,TRBD2,TGCAGTGCTAGACGAAGCCAGGGAGGGAGCCAAGAGACCCAGTACTTC,CSARRSQGGSQETQYF
TRBV7-2,many,TRBJ1-1,-,TGTGCCAGCAGCTTACTCGCAGGGACCCCTGAAGCTTTCTTT,CASSLLAGTPEAFF
TRBV7-9,few,TRBJ2-7,-,TGTGCCAGCAGCCCCGGGCCCCAGGGACCGTCCTACGAGCAGTACTTC,CASSPGPQGPSYEQYF
TRBV29-1,-,TRBJ2-6,TRBD2,TGCAGCGGGACTAGCGGCTCTGGGGCCAACGTCCTGACTTTC,CSGTSGSGANVLTF
TRBV28,many,TRBJ2-3,-,TGTGCCAGCAGGGGACAAACAGATACGCAGTATTTT,CASRGQTDTQYF
TRBV6-1,few,TRBJ2-7,-,TGTGCCAGCAGTGTGAGGCAGACCTCCTCCTACGAGCAGTACTTC,CASSVRQTSSYEQYF
TRBV10-3,many,TRBJ2-5,TRBD1,TGTGCCATCGGGGGGCGGACAGGGCGAGGAGAGACCCAGTACTTC,CAIGGRTGRGETQYF
TRBV5-1,few,TRBJ2-7,TRBD2,TGCGCCAGCAGCTCGGCTAGCGGACTAACCTACGAGCAGTACTTC,CASSSASGLTYEQYF
TRBV29-1,-,TRBJ2-1,-,TGCAGCGTTGTCGTCGTTGAGCAGTTCTTC,CSVVVVEQFF
TRBV6-1,few,TRBJ1-2,-,TGTGCCAGCAGTGAAGCCCTCAGGGTAGGAGATGGCTACACCTTC,CASSEALRVGDGYTF
TRBV28,many,TRBJ1-4,-,TGTGCCAGCAGTTATTCCCGACCAACTAATGAAAAACTGTTTTTT,CASSYSRPTNEKLFF